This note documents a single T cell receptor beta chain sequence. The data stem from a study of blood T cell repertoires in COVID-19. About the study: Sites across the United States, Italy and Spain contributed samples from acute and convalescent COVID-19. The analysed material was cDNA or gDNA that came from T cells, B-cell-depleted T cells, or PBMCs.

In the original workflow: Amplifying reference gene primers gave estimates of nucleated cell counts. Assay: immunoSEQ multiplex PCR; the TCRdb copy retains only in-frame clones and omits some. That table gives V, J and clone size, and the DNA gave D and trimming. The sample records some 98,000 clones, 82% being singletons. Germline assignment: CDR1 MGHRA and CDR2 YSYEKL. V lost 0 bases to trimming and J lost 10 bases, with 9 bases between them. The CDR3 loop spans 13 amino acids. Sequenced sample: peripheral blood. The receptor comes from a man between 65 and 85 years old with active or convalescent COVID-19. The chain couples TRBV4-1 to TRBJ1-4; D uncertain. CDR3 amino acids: CASSQESSGKLFF. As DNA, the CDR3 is TGCGCCAGCAGCCAAGAGAGCTCAGGAAAACTGTTTTTT.